The 28 T cell receptor beta chains below come from one sample, sequenced in a study of cytomegalovirus exposure and HLA in healthy donors. 60 Vbeta and 13 Jbeta primers were used in PCR. TCRdb's table, derived via immunoSEQ multiplex PCR, lists solely in-frame clones and lacks some. The sample lists about 98,000 clones; about 80% were seen once. Sequencing was performed on PBMCs. These receptor sequences come from a man aged 60 to 75 in good health and CMV-seropositive.

The J gene is TRBJ2-7, the V gene TRBV7-9, with 9 bases lining up with TRBD1. CDR3 length equals 15 residues. CDR1 is SEHNR, CDR2 FQNEAQ, per germline (reference sequence). The V segment lost 3 bases and the J segment 2 bases; nucleotides outside the gene matches: 5. The CDR3 sequence: CASSLWTGAAYEQYF. CDR3 nucleotide sequence: TGTGCCAGCAGCTTGTGGACAGGGGCCGCCTACGAGCAGTACTTC.

The chain combines TRBV7-6 with TRBJ2-7; possible D gene TRBD1, 6 bases. The V end was cut by 1 base, the J end by 7 bases, with 14 bases between. This CDR3 is built from 14 residues. Germline CDR1 and CDR2: SGHVS and FNYEAQ. CDR3 sequence (DNA): TGTGCCAGCAGCTTAGAGGCAGGGGCCCGGGAGCAGTACTTC. Its protein is CASSLEAGAREQYF.

The rearrangement uses TRBV29-1 and TRBJ2-5; 7 bases line up with TRBD1. The CDR3 length is 12 residues. From germline, CDR1 is SQVTM and CDR2 ANQGSEA. In DNA, the CDR3 is TGCAGTGGAAAGACAGGGCAAGAGACCCAGTACTTC. It translates to CSGKTGQETQYF.

The chain uses TRBV7-3 and TRBJ2-1, with 9 bases fitting TRBD1. V gave up 4 bases and J gave up 6 bases; unmatched junction bases: 4. Germline loops: CDR1 SGHTA, CDR2 FQGTGA. The CDR3 totals 14 residues. Here the CDR3 DNA reads TGTGCCAGCAGCTCCCGGGACAGGGTCAATGAGCAGTTCTTC. Residues: CASSSRDRVNEQFF.

V and J are TRBV6-1 and TRBJ1-1; D not certain. CDR1 MNHNS and CDR2 SASEGT come from the germline V gene. V was pared by 0 bases and J by 7 bases, with 9 bases between. The CDR3 contains 13 residues. CDR3 loop: CASSEARHLEAFF. CDR3 nucleotides: TGTGCCAGCAGTGAAGCGCGACACCTTGAAGCTTTCTTT.

The V call is TRBV20-1, the J call TRBJ2-7, with no clear D. V was clipped by 0 bases and J by 3 bases, with 3 bases between them. Per germline, CDR1 DFQATT and CDR2 SNEGSKA (reference sequence). This CDR3 has 11 amino acids. The CDR3 loop is CSARELYEQYF. In nucleotides, the CDR3 is TGCAGTGCTAGAGAACTCTACGAGCAGTACTTC.

The rearrangement uses TRBV27 and TRBJ2-2; TRBD1 matches 8 bases. Trimming took 2 bases from V and 0 from J; bases not matched to a gene: 8. The CDR3 is 18 amino acids. Germline loops: CDR1 MNHEY, CDR2 SMNVEV (reference sequence). The CDR3 region is CASSLRGQVTANTGELFF. As DNA, the CDR3 is TGTGCCAGCAGTTTACGGGGACAGGTCACCGCGAACACCGGGGAGCTGTTTTTT.

V is TRBV9 and J is TRBJ2-5; TRBD2 matches at 10 bases. The ends lost 4 bases at V and 5 bases at J; junction bases unmatched: 11. The CDR3 is 16 residues long. Per germline, CDR1 SGDLS and CDR2 YYNGEE. CDR3 sequence: CASSLSLAGAWETQYF. CDR3 sequence (DNA): TGTGCCAGCAGCCTCTCCCTAGCGGGGGCGTGGGAGACCCAGTACTTC.

The V gene is TRBV6-6, the J gene TRBJ2-1; 10 bases map to TRBD2. Germline V gene data show CDR1 as MNHNY and CDR2 as SVGAGI (reference sequence). The CDR3 covers 13 residues. The junction had 3 bases not matched to a gene; V was cut back by 5 bases and J by 8 bases. Here the CDR3 reads CASSLGTSDEQFF. The CDR3 DNA sequence: TGTGCCAGCAGTCTCGGGACTAGCGATGAGCAGTTCTTC.

The rearrangement links TRBV5-1 to TRBJ2-3; D unclear. Trimming cost V 5 bases and J 3 bases, with 10 bases left between them. CDR3 length: 13 residues. The V gene's germline CDR1 is SGHRS and CDR2 YFSETQ. Written as DNA, the CDR3 is TGCGCCAGCAGTTTAGAGAGGACAGATACGCAGTATTTT. Translated: CASSLERTDTQYF.

The chain carries TRBV19 and TRBJ2-2; the D gene is possibly TRBD1 (6 bases). CDR1 is LNHDA, CDR2 SQIVND, per germline (reference sequence). Trimming removed 5 bases from V and 1 base from J, with 17 bases in between. The CDR3 is 17 amino acids. The CDR3 loop is CASSDPQGLMNTGELFF. CDR3 nucleotide sequence: TGTGCCAGTAGTGACCCACAGGGTTTGATGAACACCGGGGAGCTGTTTTTT.

This rearrangement joins TRBV7-6 to TRBJ2-7; 13 bases align to TRBD2. With V trimmed by 0 bases and J by 3 bases, 14 bases remained unmatched. The CDR3 is made up of 20 amino acids. Germline V gene lookup returns CDR1 SGHVS and CDR2 FNYEAQ. CDR3 region: CASSLASQTSGGIGFYEQYF. The DNA for the CDR3 is TGTGCCAGCAGCTTAGCGTCCCAGACTAGCGGGGGGATCGGTTTCTACGAGCAGTACTTC.

The chain employs TRBV6-1 and TRBJ2-3; D is possibly TRBD2 (5 bases). The CDR3 runs to 15 residues. V lost 3 bases to trimming and J lost 3 bases, with 13 bases between them. Germline lookup yields CDR1 MNHNS and CDR2 SASEGT. The CDR3 sequence: CASSDGPGLTDTQYF. The CDR3 DNA reads as TGTGCCAGCAGTGATGGGCCGGGATTAACAGATACGCAGTATTTT.

The chain combines TRBV7-8 with TRBJ1-1; TRBD1 matches at 9 bases. The junction had 10 bases not matched to a gene; V was cut back by 5 bases and J by 3 bases. The CDR3 has 16 residues. Germline loops: CDR1 SGHVS, CDR2 FQNEAQ. In nucleotides, the CDR3 is TGTGCCAGCAGCCTCTTCCAACAGGGGGCTTACACTGAAGCTTTCTTT. Protein: CASSLFQQGAYTEAFF.

This rearrangement joins TRBV1 to TRBJ2-2; the table's D call TRBD2 went unverified against the DNA. TRBV1 is a pseudogene. The CDR3 totals 13 residues. CDR3: CTRGGVGTGELFF. CDR3 nucleotide sequence: TGCACCAGAGGGGGGGTCGGCACCGGGGAGCTGTTTTTT.

V usage is TRBV21-1 and J usage is TRBJ1-6; the table's D call, TRBD1, has no DNA check behind it. TRBV21-1 is shown as a pseudogene. This CDR3 has 20 residues. For the CDR3, the DNA is TGTGCCAGCAGCAACCGCCCAACAGGTGAACCTAGCTCCTATAATTCACCCCTCCACTTT. As protein: CASSNRPTGEPSSYNSPLHF.

The V call is TRBV9, the J call TRBJ2-5, with a possible D match to TRBD2 (5 bases). V lost 2 bases to trimming and J lost 1 base, with 9 bases between them. Germline V lookup: CDR1 SGDLS, CDR2 YYNGEE. The CDR3 is 14 amino acids. In DNA form, the CDR3 reads TGTGCCAGCAGCGTTTCGGGGAGCCAAGAGACCCAGTACTTC. Protein: CASSVSGSQETQYF.

J is TRBJ1-6 and V is TRBV14, with D perhaps matching TRBD1 (6 bases). Per germline, CDR1 SGHDN and CDR2 FVKESK. The V and J ends lost 5 bases and 8 bases respectively, with 19 bases between them. CDR3 length equals 16 residues. The CDR3 region has the DNA TGTGCCAGCAGCAATCGGGACCAGGGGCCTTATTCACCCCTCCACTTT. The encoded protein is CASSNRDQGPYSPLHF.

The V call is TRBV7-2, the J call TRBJ1-6, with D perhaps matching TRBD1 (5 bases). CDR1 is SGHTA and CDR2 is FQGNSA in the germline V gene. CDR3 length equals 15 residues. The V end was cut by 1 base, the J end by 6 bases, with 10 bases between. This CDR3 reads CASSLEQVFNSPLHF. As DNA, the CDR3 is TGTGCCAGCAGCTTAGAACAGGTTTTTAATTCACCCCTCCACTTT.

The V and J genes are TRBV7-2 and TRBJ1-5; D perhaps matches TRBD1 (6 bases). The V end lost 1 base, the J end lost 5 bases, and 15 bases lay between the germline ends. The length of the CDR3 is 16 residues. The germline V gene encodes CDR1 SGHTA and CDR2 FQGNSA. The CDR3 DNA follows: TGTGCCAGCAGCTTAGGTCATAACAGGGAATATCAGCCCCAGCATTTT. It is translated as CASSLGHNREYQPQHF.

The chain is built from TRBV7-8 and TRBJ2-7; 11 bases match TRBD2. This CDR3 region has 16 residues. The V gene's germline CDR1 is SGHVS and CDR2 FQNEAQ. Losses at the gene ends were 1 base for V and 3 bases for J; bases not matched to a gene: 5. CDR3 DNA sequence: TGTGCCAGCAGCTTAGAGGTCCTAGCGGGGGGCTACGAGCAGTACTTC. This translates into CASSLEVLAGGYEQYF.

The CDR3 reads CASRDRDSIRKTQYF. The DNA for the CDR3 is TGTGCCAGCAGAGATAGGGACAGCATAAGGAAGACCCAGTACTTC. V usage is TRBV6-4 and J usage is TRBJ2-5; TRBD1 agrees at 7 bases. CDR3 length: 15 amino acids. Trimming took 6 bases from V and 6 from J; bases not matched to a gene: 13. Germline V gene sequence: CDR1 MRHNA, CDR2 SNTAGT.

The chain employs TRBV5-8 and TRBJ2-3; weak D call: TRBD1 (5 bases). V lost 2 bases and J lost 1, with 17 bases in between. The CDR3 runs to 17 residues. Germline V gene lookup returns CDR1 SGHTS and CDR2 YDEGEE. The CDR3 sequence: CASSFFFQGWGTDTQYF. CDR3 sequence (DNA): TGTGCCAGCAGCTTTTTCTTCCAGGGATGGGGCACAGATACGCAGTATTTT.

The rearrangement joins TRBV5-6 to TRBJ2-6; no clear D gene. CDR3 length equals 17 residues. V was pared by 0 bases and J by 2 bases, with 12 bases between. Germline CDR1 is SGHDT and CDR2 is YYEEEE. In DNA, the CDR3 is TGTGCCAGCAGCTTGGGCTCCGGTCTGGCTGGGGCCAACGTCCTGACTTTC. Its translation: CASSLGSGLAGANVLTF.

The J gene is TRBJ1-5, the V gene TRBV19; TRBD1 might be the D (6 bases). Germline-derived CDR1 and CDR2 are LNHDA and SQIVND (reference sequence). The CDR3 spans 14 residues. V dropped 3 bases and J dropped 8 bases, with 14 bases sitting between them. CDR3 amino acids: CASSIGGGLKPQHF. CDR3 coding DNA: TGTGCCAGTAGTATTGGGGGGGGGCTTAAGCCCCAGCATTTT.

This clone was counted between two and nine times. The rearrangement joins TRBV5-4 to TRBJ2-7; no firm D call. V lost 1 base and J 8 bases, leaving 19 bases between the germline ends. This CDR3 is 15 amino acids long. CDR1 is SGHNT, CDR2 YYREEE, per germline (reference sequence). The CDR3 region is CASSLSRGEARKQYF. The CDR3 DNA follows: TGTGCCAGCAGCTTGTCCCGCGGTGAGGCAAGGAAGCAGTACTTC.

The chain recombines TRBV6-5 with TRBJ1-2, with unresolved D. Germline V gives CDR1 MNHEY, CDR2 SVGAGI. CDR3 size: 15 residues. V was shortened by 4 bases and J by 3 bases, with 15 bases between the two germline ends. The CDR3 DNA follows: TGTGCCAGCAGTTCCTTGGGAGGAGGGCACTATGGCTACACCTTC. It translates to CASSSLGGGHYGYTF.

This chain connects TRBV12-5 to TRBJ1-5; unclear D gene. Germline CDR1 LGHNT, CDR2 FRNRAP. The CDR3 covers 13 residues. V was pared by 1 base and J by 4 bases, with 5 bases between. CDR3 region: CASGLGSNQPQHF. The CDR3 nucleotides are TGTGCTAGTGGTTTGGGGAGTAATCAGCCCCAGCATTTT.